Listed below are T cell receptor beta chains from one sample, sequenced in a study of blood T cell repertoires in COVID-19. The data were produced by immunoSEQ multiplex PCR, yet TCRdb's version contains in-frame clones alone and is incomplete. The data contain about 170,000 clones, over 75% of them singletons. Source material: peripheral blood. The origin of the receptors is a man aged 55 to 70 who had recovered from COVID-19. Each CDR3 is given with its conserved first and last residue. A D gene is named only where the DNA matches it firmly. Only some rows state a clone size, as once, few, many or a class for expanded clones.

TRBJ2-5 | - | TRBV29-1 | TRBD1 | 15 | TGCAGCGTTGGAGCCCCAACAGGGGCAGGAGAGACCCAGTACTTC | CSVGAPTGAGETQYF
TRBJ2-3 | - | TRBV4-1 | TRBD2 | 15 | TGCGCCAGCAGCCAAGAGGGACCGGGGGGAGATACGCAGTATTTT | CASSQEGPGGDTQYF
TRBJ1-2 | - | TRBV15 | TRBD1 | 13 | TGTGCCACCAGCGACCGGGACAGGGTTGGCTACACCTTC | CATSDRDRVGYTF
TRBJ1-6 | - | TRBV7-3 | - | 16 | TGTGCCAGCAGCCGAGATGCGGACAGAAGTAATTCACCCCTCCACTTT | CASSRDADRSNSPLHF
TRBJ1-5 | - | TRBV7-9 | - | 14 | TGTGCCAGCAGCAACCGGGGTTTCAATCAGCCCCAGCATTTT | CASSNRGFNQPQHF
TRBJ2-7 | - | TRBV9 | TRBD1 | 14 | TGTGCCAGCAGCGTATCAGGACAGGGCTTCGAGCAGTACTTC | CASSVSGQGFEQYF
TRBJ1-5 | - | TRBV18 | TRBD1 | 17 | TGTGCCAGCTCATCTACAGGGGGCGAGTTGAATAATCAGCCCCAGCATTTT | CASSSTGGELNNQPQHF
TRBJ2-4 | - | TRBV6-5 | - | 15 | TGTGCCAGCAGTTACACTCGGGGGTTCCAAAACATTCAGTACTTC | CASSYTRGFQNIQYF
TRBJ2-1 | - | TRBV5-1 | TRBD1 | 20 | TGCGCCAGCAGCTTGGGTCCCGGACAGGGGATTACCCTAAGCTACAATGAGCAGTTCTTC | CASSLGPGQGITLSYNEQFF
TRBJ1-2 | - | TRBV5-6 | TRBD1 | 17 | TGTGCCAGCAGCTCCGGACAGGGGGAGGTACAGGTGTTGGGCTACACCTTC | CASSSGQGEVQVLGYTF
TRBJ1-4 | - | TRBV24-1 | - | 14 | TGTGCCACCAGGTTAAGGGGCGAAGAGGAAAAACTGTTTTTT | CATRLRGEEEKLFF
TRBJ2-7 | medium-sized | TRBV19 | - | 14 | TGTGCCAGTAGCAATCCCGGACTGGCCCACGAGCAGTACTTC | CASSNPGLAHEQYF
TRBJ2-7 | - | TRBV29-1 | - | 12 | TGCAGCGCTGGCCTTGGCGGCTACGAGCAGTACTTC | CSAGLGGYEQYF
TRBJ2-2 | - | TRBV27 | TRBD2 | 17 | TGTGCCAGCAGCAGACTAGCGGGCCCCGGAACCACCGGGGAGCTGTTTTTT | CASSRLAGPGTTGELFF
TRBJ1-2 | - | TRBV3-1/TRBV3-2 | - | 14 | TGTGCCAGCAGCCAAGATGCCAGGGCAGCTGGCTACACCTTC | CASSQDARAAGYTF
TRBJ2-2 | few | TRBV5-4 | - | 15 | TGTGCCAGCAGTACCGGGGTTTCGAACACCGGGGAGCTGTTTTTT | CASSTGVSNTGELFF
TRBJ2-2 | - | TRBV6-4 | - | 16 | TGTGCCAGCAGTGACTCGGCGGGGCCGAACACCGGGGAGCTGTTTTTT | CASSDSAGPNTGELFF
TRBJ2-1 | - | TRBV24-1 | TRBD2 | 17 | TGTGCCACCAGTGATTTGCTCAGTCGCGGGGGGGCTCATGAGCAGTTCTTC | CATSDLLSRGGAHEQFF
TRBJ2-2 | - | TRBV2 | - | 13 | TGTGCCAGCAGTGAAGCACAGGGTGGGGAGCTGTTTTTT | CASSEAQGGELFF
TRBJ1-2 | - | TRBV9 | - | 17 | TGTGCCAGCAGCCCTTTTGTTCCGGGACAAGGGGTTGGGGGCTACACCTTC | CASSPFVPGQGVGGYTF
TRBJ2-2 | once | TRBV2 | TRBD2 | 15 | TGTGCCAGCAGTGGACTAGCGGCGAGGACCGGGGAGCTGTTTTTT | CASSGLAARTGELFF
TRBJ2-3 | - | TRBV5-4 | TRBD1 | 15 | TGTGCCAGCAGCCTAACAGGGGAAAGCACAGATACGCAGTATTTT | CASSLTGESTDTQYF
TRBJ1-2 | few | TRBV3-1/TRBV3-2 | TRBD1 | 13 | TGTGCCAGCAGCCTCAGGACAGGGCCTGGCTACACCTTC | CASSLRTGPGYTF
TRBJ1-5 | - | TRBV6-2/TRBV6-3 | TRBD1 | 12 | TGTGCCAGCAGTGACAGGGCACAGCCCCAGCATTTT | CASSDRAQPQHF
TRBJ1-2 | - | TRBV19 | - | 14 | TGTGCCAGTACAAGCGGGGGGAAGGACTATGGCTACACCTTC | CASTSGGKDYGYTF
TRBJ2-7 | - | TRBV24-1 | - | 16 | TGTGCCACCAGTGATTTGGGCAGGGGTGGAATATACGAGCAGTACTTC | CATSDLGRGGIYEQYF
TRBJ1-5 | - | TRBV7-2 | - | 15 | TGTGCCAGCAGCATCACCGGGACACTGAATCAGCCCCAGCATTTT | CASSITGTLNQPQHF
TRBJ1-1 | few | TRBV4-1 | TRBD1 | 15 | TGCGCCAGCAGCCGCATTGGACAGGTGAACACTGAAGCTTTCTTT | CASSRIGQVNTEAFF
TRBJ2-3 | - | TRBV5-1 | TRBD2 | 16 | TGCGCCAGCCGACTAGCGGGGAGCGCTAGCACAGATACGCAGTATTTT | CASRLAGSASTDTQYF
TRBJ2-1 | once | TRBV6-5 | TRBD1 | 15 | TGTGCCAGCAGTTACTCCAGGGAGAGGGGGCATGAGCAGTTCTTC | CASSYSRERGHEQFF
TRBJ2-1 | - | TRBV9 | TRBD2 | 20 | TGTGCCAGCAGTGTAGGCTTGGTTGCTAGCGGGGGGAGCTCCTACAATGAGCAGTTCTTC | CASSVGLVASGGSSYNEQFF
TRBJ2-5 | - | TRBV7-8 | TRBD2 | 17 | TGTGCCAGCAGCCATTCTAGCGGGGGGGCTAAACAAGAGACCCAGTACTTC | CASSHSSGGAKQETQYF
TRBJ1-6 | once | TRBV7-3 | TRBD1 | 14 | TGTGCCAGCAGCTTAACAGGGGGCACGACACCCCTCCACTTT | CASSLTGGTTPLHF
TRBJ2-5 | - | TRBV2 | - | 13 | TGTGCCAGCAGCCGCAACAGGGAAGAGACCCAGTACTTC | CASSRNREETQYF
TRBJ2-2 | - | TRBV19 | - | 15 | TGTGCCAGTAGTAGGGGTAGCGGAAACACCGGGGAGCTGTTTTTT | CASSRGSGNTGELFF
TRBJ2-3 | - | TRBV24-1 | - | 13 | TGTGCCACCAGTGATTCGTGGGCGGATACGCAGTATTTT | CATSDSWADTQYF
TRBJ2-5 | - | TRBV3-1/TRBV3-2 | - | 15 | TGTGCCAGCAGCCACGGAACTAGCCTGCAAGAGACCCAGTACTTC | CASSHGTSLQETQYF
TRBJ1-4 | - | TRBV5-5 | - | 17 | TGTGCCAGCAGCTTGGTAGCGGCTAACTTGGGGAATGAAAAACTGTTTTTT | CASSLVAANLGNEKLFF
TRBJ2-3 | - | TRBV6-1 | TRBD2 | 13 | TGTGCCACTACTAGCGGGGGTCTAGATACGCAGTATTTT | CATTSGGLDTQYF
TRBJ2-3 | - | TRBV7-2 | TRBD2 | 17 | TGTGCCAGCAGCGCCCGGACTAGCGGGGGCCTGCGCGGTACGCAGTATTTT | CASSARTSGGLRGTQYF
TRBJ1-2 | - | TRBV18 | TRBD1 | 15 | TGTGCCAGCTCACCGGACAGGGGATTAGCTGCTGGCTACACCTTC | CASSPDRGLAAGYTF
TRBJ2-1 | - | TRBV5-1 | TRBD1 | 13 | TGCGCCAGCAGCAGCCGCCGGGACAGGGGATGGTTCTTC | CASSSRRDRGWFF
TRBJ1-5 | few | TRBV3-1/TRBV3-2 | TRBD1 | 14 | TGTGCCAGCAGCCCGCGGGACAGGGGCTGGCCCCAGCATTTT | CASSPRDRGWPQHF
TRBJ2-2 | - | TRBV29-1 | - | 13 | TGCAGCGCCGAACGCGGATTTACCGGGGAGCTGTTTTTT | CSAERGFTGELFF
TRBJ1-5 | - | TRBV6-1 | - | 13 | TGTGCCAGCAGTTTGCCCGGAGGTCAGCCCCAGCATTTT | CASSLPGGQPQHF
TRBJ1-5 | - | TRBV6-5 | - | 14 | TGTGCCAGCAGTTTCCAGGGGAACAATCAGCCCCAGCATTTT | CASSFQGNNQPQHF
TRBJ1-2 | - | TRBV9 | - | 12 | TGTGCCAGCAGCCGCGAGGAGTATGGCTACACCTTC | CASSREEYGYTF
TRBJ1-5 | - | TRBV19 | - | 18 | TGTGCCAGTAACCGTGGACAGTCGTCTGTCCTCAGTTTAGAGCCCCAGCATTTT | CASNRGQSSVLSLEPQHF
TRBJ1-5 | once | TRBV7-2 | - | 15 | TGTGCCAGCAGCTTGAATGGGGGGAGCAATCAGCCCCAGCATTTT | CASSLNGGSNQPQHF
TRBJ2-1 | - | TRBV19 | - | 12 | TGTGCCAGTAGTATAGTCCCCGGGGAGCAGTTCTTC | CASSIVPGEQFF
TRBJ1-4 | - | TRBV19 | - | 14 | TGTGCCAGTAGTAACCCAGGGGCTAATGAAAAACTGTTTTTT | CASSNPGANEKLFF
TRBJ2-2 | - | TRBV27 | TRBD1 | 17 | TGTGCCAGCAGTTTTCCGACAGGGGGCAAAGGTACCGGGGAGCTGTTTTTT | CASSFPTGGKGTGELFF
TRBJ2-7 | - | TRBV5-1 | - | 15 | TGCGCCAGCAGGCTGACAGCGCAACAATCCTACGAGCAGTACTTC | CASRLTAQQSYEQYF
TRBJ1-2 | - | TRBV7-8 | TRBD1 | 14 | TGTGCCAGCAGCGGGCGGGACAGCTTCTATGGCTACACCTTC | CASSGRDSFYGYTF
TRBJ2-3 | - | TRBV13 | - | 18 | TGTGCCAGCAGCCCAGAAGGACAATGGGGTAGTCGCACAGATACGCAGTATTTT | CASSPEGQWGSRTDTQYF